This TCR beta chain was sequenced during a study of blood T cells in healthy people across ages. Primed by a sample-barcoded 5' primer and a J-beta primer mix, a second PCR proceeded for roughly 7 to 11 cycles. MiXCR, run by TCRdb on the 5' RACE reads, gives a single entry per CDR3 protein. The sample has around 800,000 distinct CDR3 sequences, 55% to 65% seen once. Collection of roughly 9.8 milliliters of peripheral blood was performed for each donor. The germline gives CDR1 MNHEY, CDR2 SVGAGI. The CDR3 is 16 amino acids. With 5 bases removed from V and 7 bases from J, the gap between germline ends came to 23 bases.

V usage is TRBV6-5 and J usage is TRBJ1-2; D is uncertain. This receptor was identified in a man aged 25 to 40 in good health. Sequencing input: blood. Written as DNA, the CDR3 is TGTGCCAGCAGTCAATACAGTAGTTGGTTAGGTCGTGGCTACACCTTC. Its protein product is CASSQYSSWLGRGYTF.